This TCR beta chain was obtained from a study of glioma-infiltrating T cells (TCRdb year 2016). General notes on the study: Sequencing of TCR alpha- and beta-chain repertoires was performed on glioma tissue, on non-neoplastic brain tissue, and on matched peripheral blood mononuclear cells. To measure how far tissue and blood T-cell populations diverged, each tissue-infiltrating repertoire was compared against the peripheral blood repertoire of the same patient. Three low-grade glioma patients, fewer than 10 primary glioblastoma patients, and three non-glioma patients who contributed non-neoplastic brain tissue made up the paired cohort.

A note on this clonotype: Its recognized antigen is unknown. No clone much larger than this one lies a single base away; base qualities are absent.

Results and caveats for the whole study, not just this receptor: Group comparisons were based on small numbers of patients: three non-neoplastic, three low-grade glioma and several glioblastoma patients. VJ-independent divergence between tissue and blood was found to be below expectation in non-neoplastic patients but above expectation in all gliomas, particularly low-grade gliomas. Very few CDR3 sequences were shared between tissue and blood, attributed to high CDR3 diversity and limited sampling.

The iRepertoire nested amplicon-rescue multiplex PCR (arm-PCR) platform was used to amplify TCR alpha and beta CDR3 regions from RNA. The input for one-step reverse transcription and amplification was roughly 100-400 ng of tissue mRNA or PBMC total RNA. Following bead purification, Illumina adapters were added by a secondary multiplex PCR, and libraries between 200 and 400 bp were gel-purified. Libraries carried internal 6-nucleotide barcodes used for demultiplexing. Sequencing of the libraries was done on an Illumina MiSeq using 2x220 or 2x250 nucleotide paired-end reads. In the source study's methods: Paired reads were merged using FLASH 1.2.11 and were aligned to the GRCh37 human genome using BWA-MEM, after which TRA and TRB reads were extracted. V and J assignment used an IMGT-derived reference of cassette sequences and CDR3 motifs that included pseudogenes. Three-frame translation of reads was performed, and productive CDR3s were defined as those with a C...FGXG motif and no stop codons. A clonotype was defined as a unique combination of a V-J cassette pair and a CDR3 amino acid sequence. Filtering of reads was based on Hamming distance, with the threshold set by the sequence error rate of each sample in mapped regions. The public reads were run again by TCRdb, first through fastp at Q25 and then through MiXCR, and only productive beta chains were kept. One record per CDR3 amino acid sequence lists the most common genes and DNA. TCRdb's processing, not the study's, gives the V and J calls here. The sample yields fewer than 250,000 distinct CDR3 sequences; 32% were counted once. Clones ranked in the top ten supply around 20% of the sample.

Input material: glioma tissue, nonneoplastic brain tissue, or PBMCs (not recorded which). The TCR originated in a human donor with low-grade glioma or glioblastoma, undergoing nonglioma brain surgery, or in good health (not recorded which).

The CDR3 region has the sequence CASSNQGAYEKLFF. The bases read TGTGCCAGCAGCAACCAGGGGGCTTATGAAAAACTGTTTTTT. The chain is assembled from TRBV5-4 and TRBJ1-4, with TRBD1 identical over 8 junction bases. There are 14 amino acids in the CDR3, from cysteine to phenylalanine inclusive. Only CDR3 DNA remains: 42 bases, in frame from the first base. V and J are trimmed by 4 bases and 6 bases, and the gene matches miss 5 bases of the junction. The germline V gene (reference sequence) yields SGHNT for CDR1 and YYREEE for CDR2.